Shown below are 24 T cell receptor beta chains from a single sample sequenced in a study of T cell changes during pregnancy in multiple sclerosis. Method: immunoSEQ multiplex PCR; TCRdb's copy keeps in-frame clones and lacks some. The sample contains about 50,000 clones, 94% of which appear only once. The starting material was CD8+ T cells from peripheral blood mononuclear cells, obtained before pregnancy. These receptor sequences come from a female donor with multiple sclerosis, enrolled in a pregnancy study.

This clone showed up just once. V is TRBV28 and J is TRBJ2-2; 12 bases agree with TRBD1. The CDR3 contains 16 residues. V lost 3 bases, J lost 6 bases, and 5 bases stayed unmatched. Germline V gene lookup returns CDR1 MDHEN and CDR2 SYDVKM. As DNA, the CDR3 is TGTGCCAGCAGTTTCCGGGACAGGGGGCTAGCCGGGGAGCTGTTTTTT. Residues: CASSFRDRGLAGELFF.

The chain recombines TRBV2 with TRBJ1-1; D unclear. The CDR3 totals 11 residues. Deletions cut 10 bases from V and 1 base from J, with 7 bases between. Looked up from germline, CDR1 is SNHLY and CDR2 is FYNNEI. CDR3 residues: CATPTNTEAFF. DNA for the CDR3: TGTGCCACCCCTACGAACACTGAAGCTTTCTTT.

This chain uses TRBV5-1 with TRBJ2-3; D gene ambiguous. V gave up 5 bases and J gave up 0 bases, with 7 bases separating them. CDR3 length: 13 residues. CDR1 SGHRS and CDR2 YFSETQ come from the germline V gene. The CDR3 loop is CASRTSSTDTQYF. As DNA, the CDR3 is TGCGCCAGCAGGACTTCTAGCACAGATACGCAGTATTTT.

V gene TRBV5-1 combines with J gene TRBJ2-2, with 7 bases fitting TRBD1. CDR3 size: 15 residues. With V trimmed by 4 bases and J by 5 bases, 8 bases remained unmatched. Germline V lookup: CDR1 SGHRS, CDR2 YFSETQ. CDR3: CASSARDRTTGELFF. The CDR3 region has the DNA TGCGCCAGCAGCGCCCGGGACAGAACTACCGGGGAGCTGTTTTTT.

This chain links TRBV5-1 with TRBJ2-7, with 13 bases aligning to TRBD2. V lost 0 bases, J lost 9 bases, and 6 bases stayed unmatched. The germline V gene encodes CDR1 SGHRS and CDR2 YFSETQ. CDR3 length: 15 residues. The CDR3 nucleotides are TGCGCCAGCAGCTTGGGGACTAGCGGGAGCTCCGTGCAGTACTTC. It codes for CASSLGTSGSSVQYF.

This chain connects TRBV27 to TRBJ2-7; 7 positions match TRBD2. The CDR3 contains 14 residues. Germline V gives CDR1 MNHEY, CDR2 SMNVEV (reference sequence). The V segment lost 2 bases and the J segment 7 bases; nucleotides outside the gene matches: 8. Here the CDR3 reads CASSLAGVGREQYF. Here the CDR3 DNA reads TGTGCCAGCAGTTTAGCGGGAGTAGGTCGGGAGCAGTACTTC.

The CDR3 nucleotides are TGTGCCAGCAGCGCCAACGAGCGGGGTAACAATGAGCAGTTCTTC. This sequence encodes CASSANERGNNEQFF. The gene calls are TRBV11-3 and TRBJ2-1; 7 nucleotides align to TRBD2. V trimming: 5 bases; J trimming: 5 bases; junction bases outside the gene matches: 9. The CDR3 is 15 residues long. The germline V gene has CDR1 SGHNT and CDR2 YENEEA.

The V call is TRBV5-4, the J call TRBJ1-1; D gene uncertain. The CDR3 loop spans 12 amino acids. Germline values: CDR1 SGHNT, CDR2 YYREEE (reference sequence). V shed 4 bases and J shed 11 bases, with 15 bases lying between them. CDR3 region: CASSPEGVSAFF. CDR3 coding DNA: TGTGCCAGCAGCCCCGAGGGTGTTTCGGCTTTCTTT.

This chain connects TRBV7-8 to TRBJ2-7; D is unresolved. This CDR3 comprises 12 residues. CDR1 is SGHVS and CDR2 is FQNEAQ in the germline V gene. V was shortened by 0 bases and J by 4 bases, with 4 bases between the two germline ends. The CDR3 reads CASSLAKYEQYF. The DNA for the CDR3 is TGTGCCAGCAGCTTAGCCAAATACGAGCAGTACTTC.

V usage is TRBV5-4 and J usage is TRBJ1-3; D possibly corresponds to TRBD1 (6 bases). The V and J ends lost 1 base and 0 bases respectively, with 8 bases between them. Germline V gives CDR1 SGHNT, CDR2 YYREEE (reference sequence). The CDR3 loop spans 15 amino acids. CDR3 DNA sequence: TGTGCCAGCAGCTTGAGGGGGGGCTCTGGAAACACCATATATTTT. This gives the protein CASSLRGGSGNTIYF.

The chain recombines TRBV27 with TRBJ1-4, with a weak D call TRBD1 (6 bases). CDR1 and CDR2 (germline): MNHEY, SMNVEV (reference sequence). Trimming shortened V by 5 bases and J by 7 bases, and 14 bases separated the two germline ends. The CDR3 runs 14 residues. For the CDR3, the DNA is TGTGCCAGCAGTGGGGGACATGGAACTGAAAAACTGTTTTTT. Amino acids: CASSGGHGTEKLFF.

The V and J genes are TRBV27 and TRBJ1-2; 7 nucleotides align to TRBD1. The CDR3 loop spans 13 amino acids. Germline CDR1 reads MNHEY; CDR2 reads SMNVEV (reference sequence). V shed 7 bases and J 4 bases; nucleotides not matched to a gene: 6. The CDR3 region is CASKLTGAYGYTF. DNA of the CDR3: TGTGCCAGCAAGTTAACAGGGGCCTATGGCTACACCTTC.

The chain joins TRBV4-2 to TRBJ2-3; D is undetermined. V was pared by 1 base and J by 2 bases, with 16 bases between. Germline CDR1 is LGHNA and CDR2 is YNFKEQ. This CDR3 region has 17 residues. The CDR3 DNA follows: TGTGCCAGCAGCCAAGTTTTTATTCGAGAAAACACAGATACGCAGTATTTT. Its protein product is CASSQVFIRENTDTQYF.

The V gene is TRBV29-1, the J gene TRBJ2-7, with 12 bases identical to TRBD2. Unmatched junction bases numbered 6, after V lost 5 bases and J lost 4 bases. The CDR3 consists of 14 residues. Germline-derived CDR1 and CDR2 are SQVTM and ANQGSEA. CDR3: CSVLGLAGRYEQYF. CDR3 DNA: TGCAGCGTTCTTGGACTAGCGGGAAGGTACGAGCAGTACTTC.

The chain is built from TRBV5-6 and TRBJ2-1; 7 bases line up with TRBD2. Germline V gives CDR1 SGHDT, CDR2 YYEEEE. The junction had 5 bases not matched to a gene; V was cut back by 8 bases and J by 0 bases. This CDR3 contains 14 residues. CDR3 region: CASYGGSSYNEQFF. The CDR3 DNA follows: TGTGCCAGTTACGGGGGGAGCTCCTACAATGAGCAGTTCTTC. Looking up the rest from reference TRBV5-6 and TRBJ2-1 gives the full variable domain: DAGVTQSPTHLIKTRGQQVTLRCSPKSGHDTVSWYQQALGQGPQFIFQYYEEEERQRGNFPDRFSGHQFPNYSSELNVNALLLGDSALYLCASYGGSSYNEQFFGPGTRLTVL.

The J gene is TRBJ2-7, the V gene TRBV27; 10 nucleotides align to TRBD2. This CDR3 region has 15 residues. Germline CDR1 MNHEY, CDR2 SMNVEV (reference sequence). J was trimmed by 1 base and V by 4 bases; bases with no gene match: 4. The CDR3 reads CASSYGLAASYEQYF. CDR3 nucleotide sequence: TGTGCCAGCAGTTACGGACTAGCGGCTTCCTACGAGCAGTACTTC.

V usage is TRBV7-9 and J usage is TRBJ2-3; 10 bases align to TRBD2. The CDR3 contains 16 residues. Unmatched junction bases numbered 9, after V lost 4 bases and J lost 5 bases. The germline CDR1 and CDR2 sequences are SEHNR and FQNEAQ (reference sequence). This chain's CDR3 is CASSSDSSGRLDTQYF. The CDR3 DNA follows: TGTGCCAGCAGCTCCGATTCTAGCGGGAGATTAGATACGCAGTATTTT.

This sequence joins TRBV27 and TRBJ2-1; 10 bases are shared with TRBD2. The CDR3 is 16 amino acids. Looked up from germline, CDR1 is MNHEY and CDR2 is SMNVEV (reference sequence). The V gene end was trimmed by 2 bases and the J gene end by 10 bases; junction bases not matched to a gene: 11. CDR3 nucleotides: TGTGCCAGCAGTTTAGACCCCAGCGGGAGGGGCAGCGAGCAGTTCTTC. The encoded protein is CASSLDPSGRGSEQFF.

The chain employs TRBV30 and TRBJ2-7, with 7 bases matching TRBD2. The junction had 7 bases not matched to a gene; V was cut back by 2 bases and J by 6 bases. The CDR3 totals 13 residues. Germline V gene lookup returns CDR1 GTSNPN and CDR2 SVGIG (reference sequence). This CDR3 reads CAWSPAGLSEQYF. In nucleotides, the CDR3 is TGTGCCTGGAGTCCAGCGGGATTGAGCGAGCAGTACTTC.

The chain recombines TRBV21-1 with TRBJ2-7; the table's D call, TRBD2, has no DNA check behind it. TRBV21-1 is shown as a pseudogene. The CDR3 has 13 amino acids. Written as DNA, the CDR3 is TGTGCCAGCAGCATCGGGAGCTCCTACGAGCAGTACTTC. It is translated as CASSIGSSYEQYF.

The rearrangement uses TRBV7-9 and TRBJ2-1; D uncertain. This CDR3 comprises 15 residues. Trimming took 5 bases from V and 3 from J, leaving 14 bases between them. Germline CDR1 and CDR2: SEHNR and FQNEAQ (reference sequence). The CDR3 DNA is TGTGCCAGCAGCCACAATGACGAGGTCTACAATGAGCAGTTCTTC. Translating it yields CASSHNDEVYNEQFF.

The J gene is TRBJ2-3, the V gene TRBV2, with 9 positions matching TRBD1. With V trimmed by 5 bases and J by 2 bases, 5 bases remained unmatched. The length of the CDR3 is 15 residues. Germline V lookup: CDR1 SNHLY, CDR2 FYNNEI. Here the CDR3 DNA reads TGTGCCAGCAGTATTCGGACAGGGGACACAGATACGCAGTATTTT. Protein product: CASSIRTGDTDTQYF. The entire variable domain, with the rest obtained from reference TRBV2 and TRBJ2-3, is as follows: EPEVTQTPSHQVTQMGQEVILRCVPISNHLYFYWYRQILGQKVEFLVSFYNNEISEKSEIFDDQFSVERPDGSNFTLKIRSTKLEDSAMYFCASSIRTGDTDTQYFGPGTRLTVL.

The rearrangement uses TRBV2 and TRBJ1-2, with 9 positions matching TRBD1. The CDR3 totals 17 residues. Germline lookup yields CDR1 SNHLY and CDR2 FYNNEI. The V segment lost 5 bases and the J segment 8 bases; nucleotides outside the gene matches: 18. The CDR3 sequence is CASSTSGTGFLMWGYTF. Written as DNA, the CDR3 is TGTGCCAGCAGTACCTCCGGGACAGGGTTTCTTATGTGGGGCTACACCTTC.

This clone was detected once. V gene TRBV5-5 combines with J gene TRBJ2-7; the match to TRBD1 covers 10 bases. The CDR3 has 14 residues. Per the germline V gene, CDR1 is SGHKS and CDR2 is YYEKEE (reference sequence). V gave up 5 bases and J gave up 5 bases; unmatched junction bases: 7. The CDR3 bases are TGTGCCAGCAGTCGGGACAGGGGCAGGGACGAGCAGTACTTC. Its protein product is CASSRDRGRDEQYF.